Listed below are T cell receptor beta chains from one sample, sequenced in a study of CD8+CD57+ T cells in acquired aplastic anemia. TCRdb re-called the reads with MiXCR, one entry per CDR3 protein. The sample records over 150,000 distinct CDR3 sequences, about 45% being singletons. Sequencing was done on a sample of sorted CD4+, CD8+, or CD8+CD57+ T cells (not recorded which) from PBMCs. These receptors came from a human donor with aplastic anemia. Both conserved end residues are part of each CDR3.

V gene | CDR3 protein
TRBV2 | CASSDKGIGGYTF
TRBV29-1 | CSVGGPQDGYTF
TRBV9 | CASSVSGETQYF
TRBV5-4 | CASSARAQETQYF
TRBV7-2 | CAGTLREVQETQHF
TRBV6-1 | CASSKDRGDYGYTF
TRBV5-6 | CASSLALGKDNSPLHF
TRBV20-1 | CSATTGGGNQPQHF
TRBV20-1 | CSASSRRYTGELFF
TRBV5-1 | CASSSTGPRDDEQYF
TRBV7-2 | CASSSPSRAGYTF
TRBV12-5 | CVSGLLTASGTQYF
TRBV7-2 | CASSIIDSYGYTF
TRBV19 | CASSLKGVGGSPLHF
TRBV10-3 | CASSEAQGLVAFF